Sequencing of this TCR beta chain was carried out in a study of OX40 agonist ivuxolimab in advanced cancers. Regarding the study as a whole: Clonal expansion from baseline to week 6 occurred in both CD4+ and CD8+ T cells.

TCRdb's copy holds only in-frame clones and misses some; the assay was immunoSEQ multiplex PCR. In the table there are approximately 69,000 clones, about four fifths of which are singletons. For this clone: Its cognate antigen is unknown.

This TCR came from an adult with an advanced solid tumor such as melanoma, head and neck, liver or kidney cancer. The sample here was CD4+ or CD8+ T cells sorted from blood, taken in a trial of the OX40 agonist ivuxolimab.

The CDR3 here is CASSLDEGRGYTF. The CDR3 bases are TGCGCCAGCAGCTTGGACGAGGGGAGGGGCTACACCTTC. The V and J genes are TRBV5-1 and TRBJ1-2; D perhaps matches TRBD1 (5 bases). The CDR3 runs to 13 residues. CDR1 is SGHRS and CDR2 is YFSETQ in the germline V gene. Trimming pared 0 bases from V and 8 bases from J, leaving 11 bases between.